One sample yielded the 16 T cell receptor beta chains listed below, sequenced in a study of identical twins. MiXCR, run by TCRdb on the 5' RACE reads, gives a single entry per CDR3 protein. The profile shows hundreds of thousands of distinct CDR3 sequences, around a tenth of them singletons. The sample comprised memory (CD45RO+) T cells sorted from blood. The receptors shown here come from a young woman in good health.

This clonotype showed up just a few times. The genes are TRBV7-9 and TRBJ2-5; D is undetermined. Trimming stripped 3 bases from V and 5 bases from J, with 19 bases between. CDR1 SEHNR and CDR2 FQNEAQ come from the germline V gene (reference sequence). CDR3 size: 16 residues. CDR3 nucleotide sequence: TGTGCCAGCAGCTTCGGGTCGGGTTCTGTCGGGGAGACCCAGTACTTC. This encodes CASSFGSGSVGETQYF.

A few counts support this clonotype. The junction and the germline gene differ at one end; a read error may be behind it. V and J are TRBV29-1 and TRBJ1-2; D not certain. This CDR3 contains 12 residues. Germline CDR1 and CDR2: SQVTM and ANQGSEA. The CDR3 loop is CSVQDQAHGYTF. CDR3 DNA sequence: TGCAGCGTTCAAGATCAGGCTCATGGCTACACCTTC. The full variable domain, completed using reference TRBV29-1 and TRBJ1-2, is SAVISQKPSRDICQRGTSLTIQCQVDSQVTMMFWYRQQPGQSLTLIATANQGSEATYESGFVIDKFPISRPNLTFSTLTVSNMSPEDSSIYLCSVQDQAHGYTFGSGTRLTVV.

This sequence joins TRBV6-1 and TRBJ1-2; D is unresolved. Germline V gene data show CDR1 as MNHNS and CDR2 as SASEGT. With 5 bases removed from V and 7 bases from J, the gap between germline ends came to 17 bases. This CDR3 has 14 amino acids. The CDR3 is CASSPRVGFAGYTF. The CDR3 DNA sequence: TGTGCCAGCAGTCCCCGGGTAGGGTTCGCTGGCTACACCTTC.

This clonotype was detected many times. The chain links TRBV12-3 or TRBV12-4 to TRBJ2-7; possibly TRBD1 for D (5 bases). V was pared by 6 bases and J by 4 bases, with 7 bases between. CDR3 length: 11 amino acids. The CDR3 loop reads CASRQGYEQYF. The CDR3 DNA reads TGTGCCAGCAGGCAGGGTTACGAGCAGTACTTC.

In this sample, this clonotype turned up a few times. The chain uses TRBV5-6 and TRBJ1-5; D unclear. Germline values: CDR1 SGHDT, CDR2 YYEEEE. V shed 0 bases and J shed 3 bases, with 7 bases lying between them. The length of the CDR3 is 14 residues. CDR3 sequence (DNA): TGTGCCAGCAGCTTGGGGTCAGACAATCAGCCCCAGCATTTT. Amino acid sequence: CASSLGSDNQPQHF. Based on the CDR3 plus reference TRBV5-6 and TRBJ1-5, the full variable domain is DAGVTQSPTHLIKTRGQQVTLRCSPKSGHDTVSWYQQALGQGPQFIFQYYEEEERQRGNFPDRFSGHQFPNYSSELNVNALLLGDSALYLCASSLGSDNQPQHFGDGTRLSIL.

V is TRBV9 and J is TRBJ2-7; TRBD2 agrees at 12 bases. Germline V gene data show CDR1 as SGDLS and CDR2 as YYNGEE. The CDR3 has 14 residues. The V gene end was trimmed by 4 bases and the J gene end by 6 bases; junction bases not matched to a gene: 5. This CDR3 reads CASSPLAGGLEQYF. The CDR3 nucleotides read TGTGCCAGCAGCCCGCTAGCGGGGGGGCTCGAGCAGTACTTC.

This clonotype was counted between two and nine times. CDR3 sequence: CASSYSTGSNQPQHF. Here the CDR3 DNA reads TGTGCCAGCAGTTACTCGACTGGTAGCAATCAGCCCCAGCATTTT. The gene calls are TRBV6-5 and TRBJ1-5; no clear D gene. This CDR3 region has 15 residues. Per germline, CDR1 MNHEY and CDR2 SVGAGI. V shed 0 bases and J shed 0 bases, with 6 bases lying between them.

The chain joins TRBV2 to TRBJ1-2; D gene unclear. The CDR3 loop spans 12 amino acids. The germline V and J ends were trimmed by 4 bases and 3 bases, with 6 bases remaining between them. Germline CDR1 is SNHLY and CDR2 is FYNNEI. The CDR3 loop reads CASSVEDYGYTF. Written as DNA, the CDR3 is TGTGCCAGCAGTGTCGAGGACTATGGCTACACCTTC. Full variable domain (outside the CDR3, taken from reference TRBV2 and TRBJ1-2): EPEVTQTPSHQVTQMGQEVILRCVPISNHLYFYWYRQILGQKVEFLVSFYNNEISEKSEIFDDQFSVERPDGSNFTLKIRSTKLEDSAMYFCASSVEDYGYTFGSGTRLTVV.

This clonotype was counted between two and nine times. CDR3 DNA: TGTGCCAGCAGCGGGGGGACAACTTCATACAATGAGCAGTTCTTC. Encoded protein: CASSGGTTSYNEQFF. The chain joins TRBV5-5 to TRBJ2-1; either TRBD1 or TRBD2 may fit D (6 bases each). The CDR3 covers 15 residues. Trimming cost V 4 bases and J 4 bases, with 15 bases left between them. Germline V lookup: CDR1 SGHKS, CDR2 YYEKEE (reference sequence).

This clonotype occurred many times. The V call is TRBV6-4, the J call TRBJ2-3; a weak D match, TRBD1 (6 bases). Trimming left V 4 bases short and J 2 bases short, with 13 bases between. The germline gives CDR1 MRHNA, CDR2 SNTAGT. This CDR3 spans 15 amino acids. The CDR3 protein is CASSVGAATTDTQYF. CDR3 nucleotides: TGTGCCAGCAGTGTGGGGGCAGCTACCACAGATACGCAGTATTTT.

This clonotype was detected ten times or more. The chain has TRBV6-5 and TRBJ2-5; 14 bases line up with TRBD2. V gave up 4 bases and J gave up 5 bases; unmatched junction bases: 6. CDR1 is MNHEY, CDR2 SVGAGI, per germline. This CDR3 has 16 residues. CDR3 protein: CASSFRTSGRRETQYF. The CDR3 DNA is TGTGCCAGCAGTTTTCGGACTAGCGGGAGGAGGGAGACCCAGTACTTC.

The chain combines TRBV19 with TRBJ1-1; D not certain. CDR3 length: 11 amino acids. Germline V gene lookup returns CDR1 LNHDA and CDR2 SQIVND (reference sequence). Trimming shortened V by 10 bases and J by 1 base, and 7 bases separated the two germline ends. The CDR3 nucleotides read TGTGCCACCGCGAGGAACACTGAAGCTTTCTTT. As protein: CATARNTEAFF.

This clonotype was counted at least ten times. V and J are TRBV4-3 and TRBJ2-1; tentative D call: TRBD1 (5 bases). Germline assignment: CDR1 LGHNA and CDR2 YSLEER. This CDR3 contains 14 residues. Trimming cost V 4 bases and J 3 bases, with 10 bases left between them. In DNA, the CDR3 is TGCGCCAGCAGCCCACAGGCCCTCTACAATGAGCAGTTCTTC. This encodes CASSPQALYNEQFF.

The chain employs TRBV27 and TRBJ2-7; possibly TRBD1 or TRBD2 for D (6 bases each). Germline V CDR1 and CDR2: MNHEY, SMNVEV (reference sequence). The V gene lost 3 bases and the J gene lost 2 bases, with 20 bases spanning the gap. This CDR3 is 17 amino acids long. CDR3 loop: CASSFRAGDFSTYEQYF. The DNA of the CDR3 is TGTGCCAGCAGTTTTCGAGCAGGGGACTTCTCAACCTACGAGCAGTACTTC.

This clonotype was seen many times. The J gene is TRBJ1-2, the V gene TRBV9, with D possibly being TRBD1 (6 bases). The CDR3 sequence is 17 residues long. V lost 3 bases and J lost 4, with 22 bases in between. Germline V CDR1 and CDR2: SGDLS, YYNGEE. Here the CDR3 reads CASSGTPRDKISYGYTF. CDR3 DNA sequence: TGTGCCAGCAGCGGCACCCCCCGGGACAAGATTTCCTATGGCTACACCTTC.

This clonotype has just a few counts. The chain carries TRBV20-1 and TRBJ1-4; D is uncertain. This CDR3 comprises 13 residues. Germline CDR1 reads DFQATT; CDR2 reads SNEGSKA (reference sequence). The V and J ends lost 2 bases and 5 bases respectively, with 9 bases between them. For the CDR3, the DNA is TGCAGTGCTAGAAGTTCCGGGAATGAAAAACTGTTTTTT. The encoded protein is CSARSSGNEKLFF.